The 3 T cell receptor beta chains presented below share a single source sample, sequenced in a study of graft-versus-host responses after intestinal transplantation (dated by TCRdb to about 2021). The sample's time point label, decoded: cells obtained before transplantation from donor or recipient. Library preparation employed the immunoSEQ multiplex PCR assay. This immuneACCESS table, as held by TCRdb, lists in-frame sequences with V and J called but not all clones. Of the missing ones, under half trace to an unresolved V gene in checked studies; the others have no known cause. Recorded for this sample are 45,000 to 50,000 clones; about 90% of them occurred a single time. The biggest ten clones account for roughly 2.5% of the sample. Their antigens are not known. The sequencing used unstimulated CD4+ T cells sorted from spleen or lymph node cells, collected before transplant. These receptors came from a human donor who was the organ donor for an intestinal transplant.

The CDR3 region is CASSLAGGIYEQYF. DNA of the CDR3: TGTGCCAGCAGCTTAGCGGGCGGGATCTACGAGCAGTACTTC. This chain connects TRBV7-9 to TRBJ2-5; tentative D call: TRBD2 (6 bases). The closer fit of TRBJ2-7 to the DNA end suggests the J call may be wrong. Germline CDR1 and CDR2: SEHNR and FQNEAQ (reference sequence). CDR3 length equals 14 residues.

The J gene is TRBJ2-7, the V gene TRBV7-9, with a possible D match to TRBD1 (5 bases). Germline CDR1 reads SEHNR; CDR2 reads FQNEAQ (reference sequence). CDR3 size: 15 residues. V lost 4 bases and J 0 bases, leaving 13 bases between the germline ends. The CDR3 coding sequence is TGTGCCAGCAGCTCGGTTGACAGTAACTCCTACGAGCAGTACTTC. Translated, it gives CASSSVDSNSYEQYF. Variable domain in full (rest from reference TRBV7-9 and TRBJ2-7): DTGVSQNPRHKITKRGQNVTFRCDPISEHNRLYWYRQTLGQGPEFLTYFQNEAQLEKSRLLSDRFSAERPKGSFSTLEIQRTEQGDSAMYLCASSSVDSNSYEQYFGPGTRLTVT.

The chain couples TRBV19 to TRBJ2-2; D gene unclear. Germline-derived CDR1 and CDR2 are LNHDA and SQIVND (reference sequence). The CDR3 extends over 14 amino acids. V dropped 5 bases and J dropped 2 bases, with 9 bases sitting between them. CDR3 residues: CASSPELNTGELFF. The CDR3 nucleotides are TGTGCCAGTAGTCCTGAGCTAAACACCGGGGAGCTGTTTTTT.